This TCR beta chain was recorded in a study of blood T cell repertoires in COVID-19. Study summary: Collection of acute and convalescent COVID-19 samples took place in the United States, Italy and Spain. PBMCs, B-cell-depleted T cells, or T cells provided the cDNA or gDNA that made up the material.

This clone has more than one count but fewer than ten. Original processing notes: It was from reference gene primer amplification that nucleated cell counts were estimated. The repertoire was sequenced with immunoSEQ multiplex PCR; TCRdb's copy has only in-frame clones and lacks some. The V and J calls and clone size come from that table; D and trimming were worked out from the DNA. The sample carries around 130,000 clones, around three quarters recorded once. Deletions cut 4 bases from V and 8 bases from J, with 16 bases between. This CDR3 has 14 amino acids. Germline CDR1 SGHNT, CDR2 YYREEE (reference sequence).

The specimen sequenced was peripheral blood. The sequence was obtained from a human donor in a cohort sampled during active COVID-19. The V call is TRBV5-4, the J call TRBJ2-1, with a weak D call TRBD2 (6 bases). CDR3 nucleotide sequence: TGTGCCAGCAGCAGCGGGTGGCAGGTGGATGAGCAGTTCTTC. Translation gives CASSSGWQVDEQFF.